These 26 T cell receptor beta chains came from one sample sequenced in a study of blood T cell repertoires in COVID-19. Assay: immunoSEQ multiplex PCR; the TCRdb copy retains only in-frame clones and omits some. The sample comprises roughly 290,000 clones, approximately 84% of which are singletons, and roughly 2.1% rests with the top ten. The sample comprised peripheral blood. The receptors were gathered from a woman under 40 who had recovered from COVID-19.

The chain carries TRBV4-1 and TRBJ1-6, with unresolved D. Germline V lookup: CDR1 MGHRA, CDR2 YSYEKL. V lost 1 base, J lost 7 bases, and 14 bases lay in between. The CDR3 has 16 amino acids. The CDR3 loop is CASSQAPSVPNSPLHF. The CDR3 coding sequence is TGCGCCAGCAGCCAAGCCCCCAGTGTCCCCAATTCACCCCTCCACTTT.

The rearrangement links TRBV19 to TRBJ2-7, with 9 nucleotides matching TRBD1. Germline CDR1 and CDR2: LNHDA and SQIVND (reference sequence). The CDR3 is 14 amino acids. J was trimmed by 0 bases and V by 5 bases; bases with no gene match: 2. CDR3 coding DNA: TGTGCCAGTAGTGGGACAGGGCTCTCCTACGAGCAGTACTTC. As protein: CASSGTGLSYEQYF.

The V gene is TRBV6-5, the J gene TRBJ1-3; D gene uncertain. The CDR3 covers 15 residues. Germline CDR1 is MNHEY and CDR2 is SVGAGI. Trimming left V 7 bases short and J 0 bases short, with 13 bases between. CDR3 nucleotide sequence: TGTGCCAGCACCCTGGGGAGGCTCTCTGGAAACACCATATATTTT. It translates to CASTLGRLSGNTIYF.

In DNA form, the CDR3 reads TGCAGCTCCCATCTCGGCAGGGGAAACACTGAAGCTTTCTTT. Translated, it gives CSSHLGRGNTEAFF. The gene calls are TRBV29-1 and TRBJ1-1; tentatively, D is TRBD1 (6 bases). The V end was cut by 8 bases, the J end by 2 bases, with 18 bases between. CDR1 and CDR2 from the germline V gene are SQVTM and ANQGSEA. The CDR3 consists of 14 residues.

This chain links TRBV7-9 with TRBJ2-1; 7 positions match TRBD1. Germline V CDR1 and CDR2: SEHNR, FQNEAQ (reference sequence). V shed 10 bases, J shed 9 bases, and the junction held 3 bases outside the gene matches. The CDR3 contains 10 residues. Here the CDR3 DNA reads TGTGCCACGAGGGACAGTGAGCAGTTCTTC. Translation gives CATRDSEQFF.

This clone was counted between two and nine times. The V gene is TRBV11-2, the J gene TRBJ2-2; TRBD1 might be the D (6 bases). Germline V lookup: CDR1 SGHAT, CDR2 FQNNGV. The V end lost 3 bases, the J end lost 0 bases, and 11 bases lay between the germline ends. This CDR3 is built from 16 residues. The CDR3 nucleotides read TGTGCCAGCAGCTTGACAGGTCCCACGAACACCGGGGAGCTGTTTTTT. This sequence encodes CASSLTGPTNTGELFF.

The genes are TRBV5-1 and TRBJ1-1; no definite D call. Trimming took 0 bases from V and 4 from J, leaving 16 bases between them. The germline gives CDR1 SGHRS, CDR2 YFSETQ. This CDR3 spans 16 amino acids. CDR3 coding DNA: TGCGCCAGCAGCTTGGTTCCAGGCCGTTCTGGCACTGAAGCTTTCTTT. It codes for CASSLVPGRSGTEAFF.

The chain recombines TRBV5-5 with TRBJ2-5, with 7 positions matching TRBD1. The CDR3 loop spans 16 amino acids. CDR1 and CDR2 (germline): SGHKS, YYEKEE (reference sequence). The junction had 6 bases not matched to a gene; V was cut back by 1 base and J by 0 bases. CDR3 sequence: CASSLRGDSYQETQYF. In DNA, the CDR3 is TGTGCCAGCAGCTTGCGTGGGGACAGCTACCAAGAGACCCAGTACTTC.

The rearrangement joins TRBV27 to TRBJ1-5; D is unclear. Germline V lookup: CDR1 MNHEY, CDR2 SMNVEV (reference sequence). CDR3 length: 14 residues. Trimming pared 3 bases from V and 3 bases from J, leaving 9 bases between. CDR3 bases: TGTGCCAGCAGTTTTGGGCAGTACAATCAGCCCCAGCATTTT. Residues: CASSFGQYNQPQHF.

The CDR3 DNA is TGTGCCAGCAGCCTTGCGAACGAAGCCTACGAGCAGTACTTC. Translation gives CASSLANEAYEQYF. This chain connects TRBV28 to TRBJ2-7; D is uncertain. V was pared by 6 bases and J by 2 bases, with 14 bases between. The germline V gene has CDR1 MDHEN and CDR2 SYDVKM. The CDR3 sequence is 14 residues long.

The chain is built from TRBV19 and TRBJ1-1; D is ambiguous. This CDR3 is 14 amino acids long. The V and J ends lost 2 bases and 1 base respectively, with 8 bases between them. From germline, CDR1 is LNHDA and CDR2 SQIVND (reference sequence). The CDR3 coding sequence is TGTGCCAGTAGTATAATCGGTGGGAACACTGAAGCTTTCTTT. Its protein product is CASSIIGGNTEAFF.

This chain uses TRBV11-2 with TRBJ2-1; 12 bases fit TRBD2. Germline loops: CDR1 SGHAT, CDR2 FQNNGV. J was trimmed by 8 bases and V by 5 bases; bases with no gene match: 7. The CDR3 loop spans 15 amino acids. The CDR3 reads CASSTSSGGAYEQFF. The DNA of the CDR3 is TGTGCCAGCAGCACCTCTAGCGGGGGGGCGTATGAGCAGTTCTTC.

The chain joins TRBV19 to TRBJ1-1, with D possibly being TRBD1 (5 bases). The CDR3 is 12 amino acids. Germline CDR1 is LNHDA and CDR2 is SQIVND (reference sequence). With 5 bases removed from V and 10 bases from J, the gap between germline ends came to 14 bases. The CDR3 protein is CASSDRNRVAFF. Written as DNA, the CDR3 is TGTGCCAGTAGTGACAGAAACCGGGTAGCTTTCTTT.

This chain links TRBV28 with TRBJ2-7; maybe TRBD1 (6 bases). Trimming shortened V by 8 bases and J by 3 bases, and 17 bases separated the two germline ends. This CDR3 spans 14 amino acids. Germline CDR1 reads MDHEN; CDR2 reads SYDVKM. CDR3 in amino acids: CASGRGRGGYEQYF. The CDR3 nucleotides read TGTGCCAGCGGAAGGGGTCGAGGGGGCTACGAGCAGTACTTC.

This clone was detected only once. V gene TRBV5-1 combines with J gene TRBJ2-7; 12 nucleotides agree with TRBD1. V gave up 4 bases and J gave up 4 bases; unmatched junction bases: 3. Germline values: CDR1 SGHRS, CDR2 YFSETQ. The CDR3 length is 14 residues. CDR3 residues: CASSPGQGAYEQYF. DNA of the CDR3: TGCGCCAGCAGCCCGGGACAGGGGGCATACGAGCAGTACTTC.

CDR3 loop: CASSPEQGYYGYTF. The CDR3 region has the DNA TGTGCCAGTAGTCCCGAACAGGGATATTATGGCTACACCTTC. V is TRBV19 and J is TRBJ1-2, with D tentatively TRBD1 (6 bases). This CDR3 has 14 residues. Germline V gives CDR1 LNHDA, CDR2 SQIVND (reference sequence). V was pared by 5 bases and J by 5 bases, with 15 bases between.

This clone was counted a few times. The DNA of the CDR3 is TGTGCCAGCAGTTCACAGGGGGGGGCCGCAGATACGCAGTATTTT. This translates into CASSSQGGAADTQYF. The genes are TRBV7-2 and TRBJ2-3, with a tentative D call TRBD1 (8 bases). Germline CDR1 reads SGHTA; CDR2 reads FQGNSA. The CDR3 consists of 15 residues. Trimming shortened V by 6 bases and J by 4 bases, and 17 bases separated the two germline ends.

This clone was observed once. The rearrangement uses TRBV7-2 and TRBJ2-3; D perhaps matches TRBD2 (5 bases). Trimming pared 1 base from V and 5 bases from J, leaving 13 bases between. Germline CDR1 SGHTA, CDR2 FQGNSA. This CDR3 comprises 15 residues. CDR3 sequence reads: CASSLVGEWGDTQYF. CDR3 DNA sequence: TGTGCCAGCAGCTTAGTCGGGGAATGGGGAGATACGCAGTATTTT.

This clone was counted once. The J gene is TRBJ1-5, the V gene TRBV19, with TRBD1 as a possible D gene (5 bases). Trimming pared 7 bases from V and 7 bases from J, leaving 14 bases between. Germline CDR1 reads LNHDA; CDR2 reads SQIVND (reference sequence). The CDR3 spans 13 residues. The CDR3 spells CASTPGGFQPQHF. The CDR3 DNA is TGTGCCAGTACCCCCGGGGGGTTCCAGCCCCAGCATTTT. The whole variable domain, remainder taken from reference TRBV19 and TRBJ1-5, is DGGITQSPKYLFRKEGQNVTLSCEQNLNHDAMYWYRQDPGQGLRLIYYSQIVNDFQKGDIAEGYSVSREKKESFPLTVTSAQKNPTAFYLCASTPGGFQPQHFGDGTRLSIL.

The genes are TRBV14 and TRBJ1-2; no definite D call. CDR1 SGHDN and CDR2 FVKESK come from the germline V gene. CDR3 length: 14 residues. V lost 1 base to trimming and J lost 4 bases, with 10 bases between them. The CDR3 DNA sequence: TGTGCCAGCAGCCAAGTGGCGACTAGCTATGGCTACACCTTC. Protein product: CASSQVATSYGYTF.

J is TRBJ2-1 and V is TRBV5-1, with 13 nucleotides matching TRBD2. With 0 bases clipped from V and 4 bases from J, the junction kept 1 base outside the gene matches. The CDR3 totals 16 residues. Germline V gene sequence: CDR1 SGHRS, CDR2 YFSETQ. CDR3 protein: CASSLVLAGGYNEQFF. CDR3 nucleotides: TGCGCCAGCAGCTTGGTACTAGCGGGAGGGTACAATGAGCAGTTCTTC.

The rearrangement links TRBV7-9 to TRBJ2-1; 7 nucleotides align to TRBD1. Germline V gene data show CDR1 as SEHNR and CDR2 as FQNEAQ (reference sequence). Trimming cost V 5 bases and J 4 bases; bases outside gene matches: 2. The CDR3 spans 13 residues. The CDR3 region has the DNA TGTGCCAGCAGCCTGGACAGGTACAATGAGCAGTTCTTC. This codes for CASSLDRYNEQFF.

The J gene is TRBJ2-3, the V gene TRBV21-1; the listed D gene, TRBD2, was not tested against the DNA. TRBV21-1 is a recognized pseudogene. This CDR3 has 18 amino acids. CDR3 nucleotides: TGTGCCAGCAGCAAAGAGGCCGGTTATAGCGGGAGTACGGATACGCAGTATTTT. Translated: CASSKEAGYSGSTDTQYF.

The chain combines TRBV7-2 with TRBJ2-2; 12 bases agree with TRBD2. V shed 3 bases, J shed 8 bases, and the junction held 7 bases outside the gene matches. From germline, CDR1 is SGHTA and CDR2 FQGNSA. The CDR3 has 16 amino acids. CDR3 region: CASSFPSGRALGELFF. Here the CDR3 DNA reads TGTGCCAGCAGCTTCCCTAGCGGGAGGGCCTTGGGGGAGCTGTTTTTT.

Turning to this clone: Other DNA sequences in the sample encode the same CDR3. The chain is built from TRBV28 and TRBJ2-7; no reliable D call. Germline CDR1 MDHEN, CDR2 SYDVKM. Trimming removed 3 bases from V and 3 bases from J, with 6 bases in between. CDR3 length: 12 residues. The CDR3 nucleotides are TGTGCCAGCAGTTTCCCCCGCTACGAGCAGTACTTC. Translated: CASSFPRYEQYF.

This clone was seen only a few times. This sequence joins TRBV15 and TRBJ2-7; the match to TRBD1 covers 9 bases. CDR3 length: 15 amino acids. Germline trimming cut 4 bases from V and 6 bases from J; bases unmatched to any gene: 10. CDR1 and CDR2 from the germline V gene are LNHNV and YYDKDF (reference sequence). CDR3 coding DNA: TGTGCCACCAGCACCTACCCCCAGACAGGGGGCGAGCAGTACTTC. Translated, it gives CATSTYPQTGGEQYF.